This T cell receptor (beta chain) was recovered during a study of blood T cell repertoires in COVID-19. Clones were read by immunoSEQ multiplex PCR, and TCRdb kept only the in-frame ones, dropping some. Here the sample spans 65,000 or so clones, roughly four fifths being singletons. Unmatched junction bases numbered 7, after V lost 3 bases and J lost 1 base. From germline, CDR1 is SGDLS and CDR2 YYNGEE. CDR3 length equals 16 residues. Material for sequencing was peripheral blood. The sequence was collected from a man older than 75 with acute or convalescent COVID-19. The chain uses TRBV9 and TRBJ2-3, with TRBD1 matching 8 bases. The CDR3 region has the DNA TGTGCCAGCAGCGCCTTAGGACAGGGCGGCACAGATACGCAGTATTTT. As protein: CASSALGQGGTDTQYF.